Below are 23 T cell receptor beta chains sequenced from a single sample in a study of T cells after posttransplantation cyclophosphamide. Busulfan-fludarabine conditioning, marrow transplant, and cyclophosphamide on days +3 and +4 were administered. TCRdb keeps only in-frame clones here, not all; method: immunoSEQ multiplex PCR. This sample carries more than 4,000 clones, 65% to 80% of them seen once, and the ten largest clones take approximately 41%. This specimen consisted of PBMCs, obtained 25 to 30 days after a stem cell transplant with posttransplant cyclophosphamide. Receptor source: a male patient aged 45 to 59 who received an allogeneic stem cell transplant from an unrelated donor, was CMV-positive, and had acute GVHD only. Some T cells may possibly be graft donor cells.

This clone was picked up one time. CDR3 DNA: TGTGCCAGCAGCTTGTACGGGGACTACGAGCAGTACTTC. Translation gives CASSLYGDYEQYF. This chain uses TRBV5-4 with TRBJ2-7; the D gene is possibly TRBD2 (5 bases). CDR1 is SGHNT, CDR2 YYREEE, per germline (reference sequence). Trimming took 1 base from V and 3 from J, leaving 8 bases between them. The CDR3 consists of 13 residues.

This clone has just a few counts. CDR3 DNA: TGTGCCAGCAGCTATCAGGGTGGCGAGACCCAGTACTTC. Its translation: CASSYQGGETQYF. The V call is TRBV7-9, the J call TRBJ2-5; perhaps TRBD1 as D (5 bases). CDR3 length: 13 residues. CDR1 and CDR2 (germline): SEHNR, FQNEAQ (reference sequence). V gave up 4 bases and J gave up 5 bases, with 11 bases separating them.

The CDR3 nucleotides are TGTGCCTGGAGTGACCCCCCAGGGCAGGCCCATCAGTACTTC. Amino acids: CAWSDPPGQAHQYF. This chain connects TRBV30 to TRBJ2-4, with a weak D call TRBD1 (5 bases). CDR1 is GTSNPN and CDR2 is SVGIG in the germline V gene (reference sequence). V gave up 1 base and J gave up 12 bases, with 19 bases separating them. CDR3 length equals 14 residues.

This chain links TRBV5-4 with TRBJ2-1, with TRBD2 matching 7 bases. The CDR3 is made up of 15 amino acids. Germline V CDR1 and CDR2: SGHNT, YYREEE (reference sequence). Germline trimming cut 2 bases from V and 1 base from J; bases unmatched to any gene: 3. Here the CDR3 reads CASSLAGFSYNEQFF. Written as DNA, the CDR3 is TGTGCCAGCAGCTTAGCGGGGTTTTCCTACAATGAGCAGTTCTTC.

DNA for the CDR3: TGTGCCAGCAGCCAGGACAGTGAAAAACTGTTTTTT. Its protein product is CASSQDSEKLFF. The chain combines TRBV7-6 with TRBJ1-4; D possibly corresponds to TRBD1 (6 bases). Germline CDR1 and CDR2: SGHVS and FNYEAQ. V shed 5 bases and J shed 7 bases, with 8 bases lying between them. The CDR3 is 12 residues long.

CDR3 sequence reads: CASSHVTGTGAATNEKLFF. CDR3 in DNA: TGCGCCAGCAGCCACGTAACCGGGACAGGTGCCGCAACTAATGAAAAACTGTTTTTT. The chain combines TRBV4-1 with TRBJ1-4; 8 bases agree with TRBD1. CDR1 MGHRA and CDR2 YSYEKL come from the germline V gene. This CDR3 has 19 residues. V trimming: 3 bases; J trimming: 0 bases; junction bases outside the gene matches: 12.

The rearrangement links TRBV28 to TRBJ1-2, with TRBD1 matching over 12 bases. Germline CDR1 MDHEN, CDR2 SYDVKM. V lost 0 bases and J lost 4; bases outside the gene matches: 6. The CDR3 is 17 residues long. In nucleotides, the CDR3 is TGTGCCAGCAGTTTATGGGGGGGGACAGGGGGCGGCTATGGCTACACCTTC. It specifies CASSLWGGTGGGYGYTF.

The rearrangement joins TRBV18 to TRBJ2-5; TRBD1 is a possible D gene (5 bases). Near its end, the DNA agrees better with TRBJ2-7, so the J call may be wrong. The CDR3 is 13 amino acids. Germline lookup yields CDR1 KGHSH and CDR2 LQKENI. The CDR3 region has the DNA TGTGCCAGCTCACACGACAGCTCCTACGAGCAGTACTTC. It translates to CASSHDSSYEQYF.

The chain employs TRBV5-4 and TRBJ2-1, with 16 bases that match TRBD2. J lost 0 bases, V lost 4 bases, and 7 bases had no gene match. Per the germline V gene, CDR1 is SGHNT and CDR2 is YYREEE (reference sequence). CDR3 size: 19 residues. Here the CDR3 DNA reads TGTGCCAGCAGCCACCCGGGACTAGCGGGGGGGCTCTCCTACAATGAGCAGTTCTTC. Its protein is CASSHPGLAGGLSYNEQFF.

The chain joins TRBV4-2 to TRBJ2-5; TRBD2 aligns across 8 bases. Per germline, CDR1 LGHNA and CDR2 YNFKEQ. The length of the CDR3 is 16 residues. J gave up 5 bases and V 0 bases, and 8 bases lay outside the gene matches. CDR3 amino acids: CASSQDSRGGLETQYF. As DNA, the CDR3 is TGTGCCAGCAGCCAAGATAGCCGGGGGGGCTTGGAGACCCAGTACTTC.

The chain combines TRBV6-5 with TRBJ2-1, with 8 bases aligning to TRBD2. Germline V gene lookup returns CDR1 MNHEY and CDR2 SVGAGI. The CDR3 length is 14 residues. V dropped 2 bases and J dropped 6; count of bases not matched to a gene: 3. CDR3 nucleotide sequence: TGTGCCAGCAGTTACAACCTAGCGGGCAATGAGCAGTTCTTC. As protein: CASSYNLAGNEQFF.

The rearrangement uses TRBV28 and TRBJ2-5, with 12 nucleotides matching TRBD2. The trim removed 6 bases at V and 5 bases at J, leaving 13 bases unmatched. Germline assignment: CDR1 MDHEN and CDR2 SYDVKM. The CDR3 totals 17 residues. The CDR3 region has the DNA TGTGCCAGCAGCACGACTAGCGGGGGAACCTTGGGGGAGACCCAGTACTTC. It specifies CASSTTSGGTLGETQYF.

The J gene is TRBJ2-7, the V gene TRBV7-2, with TRBD1 identical over 7 bases. Unmatched junction bases numbered 13, after V lost 7 bases and J lost 4 bases. In germline, CDR1 is SGHTA, CDR2 FQGNSA. The CDR3 contains 15 residues. The CDR3 is CASTPSPGTAYEQYF. CDR3 DNA sequence: TGTGCCAGCACCCCTTCTCCCGGGACAGCATACGAGCAGTACTTC.

The chain combines TRBV19 with TRBJ1-3; D unresolved. Trimming took off 7 bases at V and 1 base at J, with 17 bases between the two ends. The CDR3 runs to 16 residues. From germline, CDR1 is LNHDA and CDR2 SQIVND (reference sequence). For the CDR3, the DNA is TGTGCCAGTACGCCGTGGAACAGAGGGTCTGGAAACACCATATATTTT. Translating gives CASTPWNRGSGNTIYF. The whole variable domain, filled in from reference TRBV19 and TRBJ1-3, reads DGGITQSPKYLFRKEGQNVTLSCEQNLNHDAMYWYRQDPGQGLRLIYYSQIVNDFQKGDIAEGYSVSREKKESFPLTVTSAQKNPTAFYLCASTPWNRGSGNTIYFGEGSWLTVV.

The V and J genes are TRBV4-2 and TRBJ1-4, with D possibly matching TRBD1 (6 bases). The length of the CDR3 is 14 residues. Germline assignment: CDR1 LGHNA and CDR2 YNFKEQ. V shed 4 bases and J shed 2 bases, with 8 bases lying between them. The CDR3 protein is CASSPTGTNEKLFF. The DNA for the CDR3 is TGTGCCAGCAGCCCCACAGGGACTAATGAAAAACTGTTTTTT.

This chain joins TRBV4-1 and TRBJ2-1; 9 positions match TRBD2. CDR3 length: 16 amino acids. Germline lookup yields CDR1 MGHRA and CDR2 YSYEKL. V lost 2 bases to trimming and J lost 6 bases; unmatched junction nucleotides: 8. CDR3 amino acids: CASSQLPGLASNEQFF. The CDR3 DNA reads as TGCGCCAGCAGCCAACTTCCGGGACTAGCATCCAATGAGCAGTTCTTC.

On this clone: This CDR3 is also generated by other DNA sequences in the sample. This rearrangement joins TRBV4-3 to TRBJ2-1; 7 bases align to TRBD2. J lost 10 bases, V lost 0 bases, and 9 bases had no gene match. Germline loops: CDR1 LGHNA, CDR2 YSLEER. CDR3 length: 15 residues. The CDR3: CASSQDRAGDREQFF. The CDR3 coding sequence is TGCGCCAGCAGCCAAGATAGGGCGGGGGATAGGGAGCAGTTCTTC.

The DNA of the CDR3 is TGTGCCAGCAGCCTGGAGGGCGGGGAGACCCAGTACTTC. Translating gives CASSLEGGETQYF. V usage is TRBV7-9 and J usage is TRBJ2-5; TRBD2 might be the D (6 bases). Trimming took off 5 bases at V and 5 bases at J, with 12 bases between the two ends. CDR3 length equals 13 residues. The germline V gene has CDR1 SEHNR and CDR2 FQNEAQ (reference sequence).

As regards this clone: A read error may produce the germline difference seen at one junction end. V is TRBV4-3 and J is TRBJ2-5; D possibly corresponds to TRBD2 (6 bases). Looked up from germline, CDR1 is LGHNA and CDR2 is YSLEER. CDR3 size: 14 residues. In nucleotides, the CDR3 is TGCGCCAGCAGCCAAGATTTACTAGCAGAGACCCGGTACTTC. Translated, it gives CASSQDLLAETRYF.

The CDR3: CASSRQGANEQFF. CDR3 DNA: TGTGCCAGCAGCCGTCAGGGGGCCAATGAGCAGTTCTTC. The chain joins TRBV7-9 to TRBJ2-1, with 8 bases lining up with TRBD1. The germline V gene has CDR1 SEHNR and CDR2 FQNEAQ (reference sequence). CDR3 length: 13 residues. V lost 5 bases and J lost 6; bases outside the gene matches: 3.

This clone was recorded a few times. V is TRBV7-2 and J is TRBJ2-7; 10 bases fit TRBD2. V lost 3 bases to trimming and J lost 4 bases; unmatched junction nucleotides: 3. The germline V gene has CDR1 SGHTA and CDR2 FQGNSA. CDR3 length equals 14 residues. The CDR3, as DNA: TGTGCCAGCAGCTTGAGCGGGAGGGGGTACGAGCAGTACTTC. It specifies CASSLSGRGYEQYF. Variable domain in full (rest from reference TRBV7-2 and TRBJ2-7): GAGVSQSPSNKVTEKGKDVELRCDPISGHTALYWYRQSLGQGLEFLIYFQGNSAPDKSGLPSDRFSAERTGGSVSTLTIQRTQQEDSAVYLCASSLSGRGYEQYFGPGTRLTVT.

The J gene is TRBJ1-1, the V gene TRBV6-1; a possible D gene is TRBD1 (5 bases). Trimming removed 6 bases from V and 3 bases from J, with 11 bases in between. Germline CDR1 reads MNHNS; CDR2 reads SASEGT. This CDR3 region has 13 residues. The CDR3 coding sequence is TGTGCCAGCAGGGCAGGGTCGGACACTGAAGCTTTCTTT. Translation: CASRAGSDTEAFF.

The chain combines TRBV19 with TRBJ2-6; 7 nucleotides align to TRBD2. J lost 0 bases, V lost 3 bases, and 8 bases had no gene match. The CDR3 is 18 amino acids. Germline CDR1 LNHDA, CDR2 SQIVND (reference sequence). CDR3 coding DNA: TGTGCCAGTAGTATTGGGGACTACGCCCTCTCTGGGGCCAACGTCCTGACTTTC. This encodes CASSIGDYALSGANVLTF.